This entry features one T cell receptor beta chain sequence. Its antigen is unidentified. This entry comes from a study of T cells expressing NK-cell markers. About the study: Seven of eight sequenced donors tested HCMV-seropositive; one tested seronegative. Overall study results and limits: Whether expanded NKG2C+ T cell clones were HCMV-specific remained unclear.

UMI-tagged 5'RACE template switching yielded the TCR beta cDNA. TCRdb reprocessed the 5' RACE reads, with one entry per CDR3 protein and no DNA. The record lists about 21,000 distinct CDR3 sequences, of which the ten most abundant hold around 50%. The CDR3 consists of 11 residues. Germline loops: CDR1 SGHRS, CDR2 YFSETQ. The specimen was blood T cells: a sorted CD56 or NKG2C T cell subset, CD4+ or CD8+ T cells, or bulk PBMC T cells (not recorded which). The TCR comes from a man aged 18-70 years in good health. J is TRBJ2-2 and V is TRBV5-1. CDR3 residues: CASSSTGELFF.